This TCR beta chain was sequenced in a study of cytomegalovirus exposure and HLA in healthy donors. Study observations and caveats: Accurate HLA-A and HLA-B prediction from TCR beta sequences was reported for most subjects. Reported performance of the classifier showed diagnosis of cytomegalovirus status with high specificity and sensitivity. In a later analysis, an Asian-associated ancestry cluster reportedly showed fewer N-insertions than the approximately 620-donor mean.

The germline V gene encodes CDR1 SGHDN and CDR2 FVKESK. The CDR3 contains 16 residues. V gave up 4 bases and J gave up 0 bases; unmatched junction bases: 6. Regarding this clone: No antigen is known for it.

PCR was performed using 60 Vbeta and 13 Jbeta primers. Clones were read by immunoSEQ multiplex PCR, and TCRdb kept only the in-frame ones, dropping some. In the table there are 99,000 or so clones, over 80% of which are singletons. Sequencing used PBMCs. The TCR was taken from a female donor in good health and CMV-seropositive. This rearrangement joins TRBV14 to TRBJ1-3; 7 nucleotides match TRBD1. CDR3 DNA: TGTGCCAGCAGCCCCATGGACAGGAGCTCTGGAAACACCATATATTTT. Residues: CASSPMDRSSGNTIYF.